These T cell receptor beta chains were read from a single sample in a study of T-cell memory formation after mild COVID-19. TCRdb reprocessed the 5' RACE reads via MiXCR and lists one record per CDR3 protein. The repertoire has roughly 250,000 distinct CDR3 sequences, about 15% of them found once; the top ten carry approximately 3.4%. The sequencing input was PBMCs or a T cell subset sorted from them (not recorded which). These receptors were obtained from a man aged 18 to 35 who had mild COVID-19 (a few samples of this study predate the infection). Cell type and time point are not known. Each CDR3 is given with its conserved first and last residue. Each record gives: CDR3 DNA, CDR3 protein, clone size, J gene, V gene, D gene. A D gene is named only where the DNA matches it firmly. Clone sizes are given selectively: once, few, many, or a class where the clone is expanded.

TGTGCCAGCAGTCTCCAGGGGTTCACTGAAGCTTTCTTT | CASSLQGFTEAFF | - | TRBJ1-1 | TRBV6-5 | -
TGCAGTGCTAGAGGTGTTAGCTCGAACACCGGGGAGCTGTTTTTT | CSARGVSSNTGELFF | - | TRBJ2-2 | TRBV20-1 | -
TGCGCCAGCAGCTTGTCGCAGCCTCAAACTCAAGAGACCCAGTACTTC | CASSLSQPQTQETQYF | - | TRBJ2-5 | TRBV5-1 | -
TGTGCCAGCAGCCTCCACTCGGATTGGGCCTCACCCATCCACTTT | CASSLHSDWASPIHF | once | TRBJ1-6 | TRBV14 | -
TGTGCCAGTAGTACGTGGGACGGGGCAGACAAAAACATTCAGTACTTC | CASSTWDGADKNIQYF | once | TRBJ2-4 | TRBV19 | -
TGCAGTGCTCCCCGACAGGGGGCAGGCACTGAAGCTTTCTTT | CSAPRQGAGTEAFF | few | TRBJ1-1 | TRBV20-1 | TRBD1
TGTGCCAGCAGCTTGTTCCACCAAGAGACCCAGTACTTC | CASSLFHQETQYF | many | TRBJ2-5 | TRBV5-6 | -
TGCGCCAGCGGGGGGATGAACACTGAAGCTTTCTTT | CASGGMNTEAFF | - | TRBJ1-1 | TRBV5-1 | -
TGTGCCAGCAGCTTATACGGGGGCGCTACCTACAATGAGCAGTTCTTC | CASSLYGGATYNEQFF | - | TRBJ2-1 | TRBV11-2 | -
TGTGCCAGCAGGGACAGATTATCGGGCGGGGAGCTGTTTTTT | CASRDRLSGGELFF | few | TRBJ2-2 | TRBV25-1 | -
TGTGCCAGCAGCCTATACAGGGATTCACCCCTCCACTTT | CASSLYRDSPLHF | - | TRBJ1-6 | TRBV7-3 | -
TGTGCCAGCCAACGGGGACAGAGTAACTATGGCTACACCTTC | CASQRGQSNYGYTF | - | TRBJ1-2 | TRBV3-1 | TRBD1
TGCAGGGCCCCCGAGGCAGGTGGCACTGAAGCTTTCTTT | CRAPEAGGTEAFF | few | TRBJ1-1 | TRBV20-1 | -
TGCGCCAGCAGCTTGGCCGCGGGGGAGAGCTCAGGCTACACCTTC | CASSLAAGESSGYTF | - | TRBJ1-2 | TRBV5-1 | -
TGCGCCAGCAGCTTGGAGGCGACAGCCAACACTGAAGCTTTCTTT | CASSLEATANTEAFF | - | TRBJ1-1 | TRBV5-1 | -
TGTGCCATCAGTGAGAGGGCCGGGGAGCTGTTTTTT | CAISERAGELFF | - | TRBJ2-2 | TRBV10-3 | -
TGTGCCACCAGGGGAATTGTTACAGGGGCGAACACTGAAGCTTTCTTT | CATRGIVTGANTEAFF | - | TRBJ1-1 | TRBV15 | TRBD1
TGCAGTACGGACGGACCCACTGAAGCTTTCTTT | CSTDGPTEAFF | - | TRBJ1-1 | TRBV20-1 | -
TGTGCCAGCAGCTACCTAGGGGGGGGCTACTCTGGAAACACCATATATTTT | CASSYLGGGYSGNTIYF | - | TRBJ1-3 | TRBV7-6 | -
TGTGCCACCAGCAGAGATCGTCAGGGACCCCAGCATTTT | CATSRDRQGPQHF | few | TRBJ1-5 | TRBV15 | -
TGCGCCAGCAGCTTCGCCGGGACTCAAGAGACCCAGTACTTC | CASSFAGTQETQYF | many | TRBJ2-5 | TRBV5-1 | -
TGTGCCAGCAGTCCGAGGGGGGCGTGGTCTTACAATGAGCAGTTCTTC | CASSPRGAWSYNEQFF | few | TRBJ2-1 | TRBV3-1 | -
TGTGCCAGCAGCTTAGGGACATACAATTCACCCCTCCACTTT | CASSLGTYNSPLHF | - | TRBJ1-6 | TRBV7-6 | -
TGTGCCATCACCACGACAGGGGGCACTGAAGCTTTCTTT | CAITTTGGTEAFF | few | TRBJ1-1 | TRBV10-3 | TRBD1
TGTGCCAGCAGCCCACAGGACAGGCTGAACACTGAAGCTTTCTTT | CASSPQDRLNTEAFF | few | TRBJ1-1 | TRBV7-2 | TRBD1
TGTGCCAGCAGTATCGGACAGGGCGAAGCTTTCTTT | CASSIGQGEAFF | - | TRBJ1-1 | TRBV6-1 | TRBD1
TGCGCCAGCAGCTTGAATCCGGGGGGGCCTGATGAGCAGTTCTTC | CASSLNPGGPDEQFF | few | TRBJ2-1 | TRBV5-1 | TRBD2
TGTGCCAGCAGCCCTGACGCATCATGGGGCTACACCTTC | CASSPDASWGYTF | many | TRBJ1-2 | TRBV7-2 | -
TGTGCCAGCAAAAAAGACAGGGCATCCGGAGATACGCAGTATTTT | CASKKDRASGDTQYF | - | TRBJ2-3 | TRBV6-2/TRBV6-3 | TRBD1
TGTGCCTGGAGTGTAGGACAGGGGTTAAAGAATGAGCAGTTCTTC | CAWSVGQGLKNEQFF | - | TRBJ2-1 | TRBV30 | TRBD1
TGTGCCAGCAGGGACCCCGTCGGGAAGACCCAGTACTTC | CASRDPVGKTQYF | few | TRBJ2-5 | TRBV6-5 | -
TGTGCCAGCGGGATCATGGACAGGACGGATACGCAGTATTTT | CASGIMDRTDTQYF | few | TRBJ2-3 | TRBV28 | TRBD1